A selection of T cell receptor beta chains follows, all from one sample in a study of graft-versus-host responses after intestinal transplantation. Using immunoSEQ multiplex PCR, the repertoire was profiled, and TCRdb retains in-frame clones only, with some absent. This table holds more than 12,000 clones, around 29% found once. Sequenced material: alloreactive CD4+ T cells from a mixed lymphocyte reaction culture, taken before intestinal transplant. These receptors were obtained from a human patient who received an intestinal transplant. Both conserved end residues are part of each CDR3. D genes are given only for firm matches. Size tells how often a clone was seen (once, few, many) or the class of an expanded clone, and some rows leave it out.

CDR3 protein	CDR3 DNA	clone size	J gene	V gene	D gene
CASSCPRQGRSYEQYF	TGTGCCAGCAGCTGCCCGAGACAGGGGCGGTCCTACGAGCAGTACTTC	medium-sized	TRBJ2-7	TRBV12-1	.
CASSVGGSSYEQYF	TGTGCCAGCAGCGTAGGGGGTAGCTCCTACGAGCAGTACTTC	few	TRBJ2-7	TRBV9	.
CATVGGYSGNTIYF	TGTGCCACCGTCGGGGGGTACTCTGGAAACACCATATATTTT	.	TRBJ1-3	TRBV28	.
CAIRTSGANEQFF	TGTGCCATTCGAACTAGCGGAGCTAATGAGCAGTTCTTC	once	TRBJ2-1	TRBV27	TRBD2
CASSPNIYGYTF	TGTGCCAGTAGTCCTAACATTTATGGCTACACCTTC	.	TRBJ1-2	TRBV19	.
CATSRHSGANVLTF	TGTGCCACCAGCAGACACTCTGGGGCCAACGTCCTGACTTTC	medium-sized	TRBJ2-6	TRBV15	.
CASSITRTFHF	TGTGCCAGCAGTATTACCCGGACCTTCCACTTT	few	TRBJ1-6	TRBV27	.
CAWTRGGGGRHGYTF	TGTGCCTGGACTCGGGGGGGTGGTGGCAGGCATGGCTACACCTTC	few	TRBJ1-2	TRBV30	.
CVTSRFRDRGTETQYF	TGTGTCACCAGCAGATTCCGGGACAGGGGGACAGAGACCCAGTACTTC	once	TRBJ2-5	TRBV15	TRBD1
CASSLEQGPYYEQYF	TGCGCCAGCAGCTTGGAGCAGGGGCCGTACTACGAGCAGTACTTC	.	TRBJ2-7	TRBV5-1	.
CASSLREGNTEAFF	TGTGCCAGCAGCTTGAGAGAGGGGAACACTGAAGCTTTCTTT	.	TRBJ1-1	TRBV5-4	.
CASSLGLAEAKQYF	TGCGCCAGCAGCTTGGGACTAGCGGAGGCTAAGCAGTACTTC	.	TRBJ2-7	TRBV5-1	TRBD2
CASSSPGDEQFF	TGTGCCAGCAGCTCCCCGGGGGATGAGCAGTTCTTC	few	TRBJ2-1	TRBV7-9	.
CASSPGQGSYEQYF	TGTGCCAGCTCCCCGGGACAGGGCTCCTACGAGCAGTACTTC	.	TRBJ2-7	TRBV18	TRBD1
CASRRPTGAIYGYTF	TGTGCCAGCAGGAGACCGACAGGGGCCATCTATGGCTACACCTTC	.	TRBJ1-2	TRBV6-5	TRBD1
CASSLGSGINQPQHF	TGCGCCAGCAGCTTGGGGTCGGGGATCAATCAGCCCCAGCATTTT	.	TRBJ1-5	TRBV5-1	.
CASSEGTGYTF	TGTGCCAGCTCGGAAGGCACTGGCTACACCTTC	few	TRBJ1-2	TRBV2	.
CGVGHTEAFF	TGTGGGGTGGGGCACACTGAAGCTTTCTTT	few	TRBJ1-1	TRBV28	.
CASSLRGGEAFF	TGTGCCAGCAGTCTGAGAGGGGGTGAAGCTTTCTTT	.	TRBJ1-1	TRBV28	.
CASSYLTRHNSPLHF	TGTGCCAGCAGTTACCTGACTCGCCATAATTCACCCCTCCACTTT	few	TRBJ1-6	TRBV6-5	.
CASSELGAETQYF	TGTGCCAGCAGTGAACTAGGGGCTGAGACCCAGTACTTC	few	TRBJ2-5	TRBV2	.
CASSPYQGRLNTGELFF	TGTGCCAGCAGCCCCTACCAGGGCAGACTGAACACCGGGGAGCTGTTTTTT	few	TRBJ2-2	TRBV7-3	.
CASSYSASGSPYEQYF	TGTGCCAGCAGTTACTCAGCTAGCGGGAGCCCGTACGAGCAGTACTTC	few	TRBJ2-7	TRBV6-6	TRBD2
CASSPVPGTSGELFF	TGTGCCAGCAGCCCAGTCCCCGGGACGTCCGGGGAGCTGTTTTTT	.	TRBJ2-2	TRBV7-9	.
CASSPGGTGTYEQYF	TGCGCCAGCAGCCCGGGTGGGACAGGTACCTACGAGCAGTACTTC	few	TRBJ2-7	TRBV5-1	TRBD1
CASSSNLGNTEAFF	TGTGCCAGCAGTTCTAACCTGGGGAACACTGAAGCTTTCTTT	.	TRBJ1-1	TRBV28	.